Only a few counts were recorded for the clone carrying this T cell receptor beta chain. A much larger clone lies a single base off, so this may be a read error. These data originate in a study of CD8+CD57+ T cells in acquired aplastic anemia. Those patients picked for sequencing had displayed CD8+CD57+ cell expansion on flow cytometry. The length of the CDR3 is 12 residues. In germline, CDR1 is MGHDK, CDR2 SYGVNS. Genomic DNA acted as the template from which TCR beta VDJ combination and CDR3 sequence profiling were carried out. TCRdb processed the reads anew with MiXCR; each CDR3 protein has one entry. The sample carries around 160,000 distinct CDR3 sequences, 40% to 55% recorded once.

The specimen was sorted CD4+, CD8+, or CD8+CD57+ T cells (not recorded which) from PBMCs. The V call is TRBV25-1, the J call TRBJ1-1; no firm D call. The sequence came from a human donor with aplastic anemia. For the CDR3, the DNA is TGTGCCAGCAGTGCTTTAAGCACTGGAGCTTTCTTT. Translating it yields CASSALSTGAFF.